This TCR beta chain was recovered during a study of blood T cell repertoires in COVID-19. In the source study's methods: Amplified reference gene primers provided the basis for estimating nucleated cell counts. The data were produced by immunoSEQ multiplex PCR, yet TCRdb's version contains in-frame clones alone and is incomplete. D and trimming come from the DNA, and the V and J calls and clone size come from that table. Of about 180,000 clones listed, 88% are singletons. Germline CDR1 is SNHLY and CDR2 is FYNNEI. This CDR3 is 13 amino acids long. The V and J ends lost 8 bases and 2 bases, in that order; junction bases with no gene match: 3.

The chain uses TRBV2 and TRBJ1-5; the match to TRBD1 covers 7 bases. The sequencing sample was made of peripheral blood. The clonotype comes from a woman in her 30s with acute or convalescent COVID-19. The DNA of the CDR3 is TGTGCCAGCGGGGACAGTGGCAATCAGCCCCAGCATTTT. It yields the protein CASGDSGNQPQHF. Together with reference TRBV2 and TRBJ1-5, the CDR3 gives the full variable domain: EPEVTQTPSHQVTQMGQEVILRCVPISNHLYFYWYRQILGQKVEFLVSFYNNEISEKSEIFDDQFSVERPDGSNFTLKIRSTKLEDSAMYFCASGDSGNQPQHFGDGTRLSIL.